Each of the 2 T cell receptor beta chains below was sequenced from the same sample in a study of blood T cell repertoires in COVID-19. TCRdb's table, derived via immunoSEQ multiplex PCR, lists solely in-frame clones and lacks some. The data hold fewer than 85,000 clones, with about 83% observed a single time. Sequencing was done on a sample of peripheral blood. These receptors all come from a woman aged 60-70 years with acute or convalescent COVID-19.

The V and J genes are TRBV4-2 and TRBJ1-5; 7 nucleotides line up with TRBD1. The V gene's germline CDR1 is LGHNA and CDR2 YNFKEQ. CDR3 length: 17 amino acids. The V segment lost 1 base and the J segment 0 bases; nucleotides outside the gene matches: 6. DNA of the CDR3: TGTGCCAGCAGCCAAGTAGGCAGGGGGTATAGCAATCAGCCCCAGCATTTT. Protein product: CASSQVGRGYSNQPQHF.

This clone was detected only a few times. The chain couples TRBV11-3 to TRBJ1-1; 11 positions agree with TRBD1. The junction had 8 bases not matched to a gene; V was cut back by 5 bases and J by 3 bases. The CDR3 covers 16 residues. Germline loops: CDR1 SGHNT, CDR2 YENEEA. The CDR3 spells CASSGWTGGTDTEAFF. CDR3 in DNA: TGTGCCAGCAGCGGATGGACAGGGGGCACGGACACTGAAGCTTTCTTT.